The clone carrying this TCR beta chain showed up just once. Antigen unknown. The germline gives CDR1 MDHEN, CDR2 SYDVKM. After removal of 6 bases from V and 2 bases from J, the junction contained 4 bases not matched to a gene. The CDR3 contains 15 residues. Reverse transcribed after extraction, RNA yielded cDNA as the sequencing template. Measured with immunoSEQ multiplex PCR; TCRdb has only the in-frame clones, and not every one. Of about 110,000 clones listed, around 59% are singletons. This specimen belongs to a study of CD8+ T cells in alopecia areata. Overall study results and limits: Especially in alopecia totalis/universalis, lesional scalp showed greater clonality than normal scalp did. Scalp samples also yield sequences of resident alphabeta T cells from normal skin.

Sample: CD8+ T cells sorted from blood. The source of this sequence is a human donor in good health. The chain couples TRBV28 to TRBJ2-5; 12 bases fit TRBD2. CDR3 loop: CASRLLAGGQETQYF. DNA of the CDR3: TGTGCCAGCAGGCTTCTAGCGGGGGGGCAAGAGACCCAGTACTTC.